Following are 7 T cell receptor beta chains from one sample sequenced in a study of blood T cell repertoires in COVID-19. Only in-frame clones appear in the TCRdb table, and some are missing; sequencing was by immunoSEQ multiplex PCR. Here the sample spans 200,000 or so clones, roughly four fifths being singletons. The sequencing input was peripheral blood. The receptors were sampled from a young woman with acute or convalescent COVID-19.

This clone has ten or more counts. The J gene is TRBJ2-7, the V gene TRBV7-8; maybe TRBD2 (5 bases). Trimming took 4 bases from V and 4 from J, leaving 23 bases between them. The germline CDR1 and CDR2 sequences are SGHVS and FQNEAQ. CDR3 length: 17 residues. In DNA form, the CDR3 reads TGTGCCAGCAGCTCGAGGCGGGTGAGCTCGTCAGAATACGAGCAGTACTTC. It translates to CASSSRRVSSSEYEQYF.

The V and J genes are TRBV6-5 and TRBJ2-2; 10 bases match TRBD1. This CDR3 contains 15 residues. Trimming cost V 7 bases and J 7 bases; bases outside gene matches: 9. Germline V gives CDR1 MNHEY, CDR2 SVGAGI. The CDR3 sequence: CASNSRTGGSGELFF. In DNA form, the CDR3 reads TGTGCCAGCAACTCCAGGACAGGGGGGAGCGGGGAGCTGTTTTTT.

The V gene is TRBV30, the J gene TRBJ2-7; 10 positions match TRBD2. With 3 bases clipped from V and 7 bases from J, the junction kept 9 bases outside the gene matches. The germline gives CDR1 GTSNPN, CDR2 SVGIG (reference sequence). The CDR3 totals 14 residues. The CDR3 region is CAWRKGLAVEEQYF. As DNA, the CDR3 is TGTGCCTGGAGGAAAGGACTAGCGGTAGAAGAGCAGTACTTC.

The chain joins TRBV3-1 (or the pseudogene TRBV3-2) to TRBJ1-5; D remains unclear. Germline CDR1 reads LGHDT; CDR2 reads YNNKEL (reference sequence). The CDR3 totals 14 residues. The V and J ends lost 1 base and 6 bases respectively, with 10 bases between them. CDR3 sequence reads: CASSQGALGQPQHF. DNA for the CDR3: TGTGCCAGCAGCCAAGGGGCGCTCGGTCAGCCCCAGCATTTT.

This clone occurred a few times. The chain is built from TRBV4-1 and TRBJ2-5, with D uncertain. Trimming left V 0 bases short and J 5 bases short, with 16 bases between. Looked up from germline, CDR1 is MGHRA and CDR2 is YSYEKL. The CDR3 is made up of 16 amino acids. The CDR3 DNA follows: TGCGCCAGCAGCCAAGATCTAGGTAGCCTAAGGGAGACCCAGTACTTC. Translation gives CASSQDLGSLRETQYF.

The CDR3 sequence: CASSPSGGGPYEQYF. CDR3 sequence (DNA): TGTGCCAGCTCACCAAGCGGGGGAGGGCCCTACGAGCAGTACTTC. The rearrangement joins TRBV18 to TRBJ2-7, with 8 bases aligning to TRBD2. The CDR3 length is 15 residues. Germline CDR1 KGHSH, CDR2 LQKENI. Trimming took 2 bases from V and 2 from J; bases not matched to a gene: 5. Filled out from reference TRBV18 and TRBJ2-7, the complete variable domain reads NAGVMQNPRHLVRRRGQEARLRCSPMKGHSHVYWYRQLPEEGLKFMVYLQKENIIDESGMPKERFSAEFPKEGPSILRIQQVVRGDSAAYFCASSPSGGGPYEQYFGPGTRLTVT.

This chain uses TRBV11-2 with TRBJ2-1, with TRBD2 identical over 12 bases. Germline CDR1 reads SGHAT; CDR2 reads FQNNGV. The length of the CDR3 is 15 residues. Trimming cost V 1 base and J 10 bases; bases outside gene matches: 5. The CDR3 is CASSLVLAGGGEQFF. For the CDR3, the DNA is TGTGCCAGCAGCTTAGTCCTAGCGGGAGGGGGCGAGCAGTTCTTC. Looking up the rest from reference TRBV11-2 and TRBJ2-1 gives the full variable domain: EAGVAQSPRYKIIEKRQSVAFWCNPISGHATLYWYQQILGQGPKLLIQFQNNGVVDDSQLPKDRFSAERLKGVDSTLKIQPAKLEDSAVYLCASSLVLAGGGEQFFGPGTRLTVL.